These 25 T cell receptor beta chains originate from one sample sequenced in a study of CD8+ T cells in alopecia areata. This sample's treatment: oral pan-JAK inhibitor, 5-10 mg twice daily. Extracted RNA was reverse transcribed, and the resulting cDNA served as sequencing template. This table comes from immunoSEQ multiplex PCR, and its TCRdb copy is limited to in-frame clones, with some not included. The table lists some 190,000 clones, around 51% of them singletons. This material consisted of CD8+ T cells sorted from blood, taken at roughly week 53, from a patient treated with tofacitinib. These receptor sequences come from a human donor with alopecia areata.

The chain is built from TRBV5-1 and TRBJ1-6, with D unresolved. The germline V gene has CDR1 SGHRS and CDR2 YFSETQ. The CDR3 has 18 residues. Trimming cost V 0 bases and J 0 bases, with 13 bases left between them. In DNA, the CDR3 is TGCGCCAGCAGCTTGGTGTCTCCTGGGAGCTCCTATAATTCACCCCTCCACTTT. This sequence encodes CASSLVSPGSSYNSPLHF. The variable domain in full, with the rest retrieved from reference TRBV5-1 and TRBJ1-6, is KAGVTQTPRYLIKTRGQQVTLSCSPISGHRSVSWYQQTPGQGLQFLFEYFSETQRNKGNFPGRFSGRQFSNSRSEMNVSTLELGDSALYLCASSLVSPGSSYNSPLHFGNGTRLTVT.

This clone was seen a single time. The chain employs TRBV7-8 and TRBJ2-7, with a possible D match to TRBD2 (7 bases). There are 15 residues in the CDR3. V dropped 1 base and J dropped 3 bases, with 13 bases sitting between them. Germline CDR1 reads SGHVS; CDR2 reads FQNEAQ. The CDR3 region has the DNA TGTGCCAGCAGCTTAGACGGGGGGCTACTCTACGAGCAGTACTTC. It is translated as CASSLDGGLLYEQYF. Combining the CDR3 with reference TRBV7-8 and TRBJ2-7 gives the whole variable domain GAGVSQSPRYKVAKRGQDVALRCDPISGHVSLFWYQQALGQGPEFLTYFQNEAQLDKSGLPSDRFFAERPEGSVSTLKIQRTQQEDSAVYLCASSLDGGLLYEQYFGPGTRLTVT.

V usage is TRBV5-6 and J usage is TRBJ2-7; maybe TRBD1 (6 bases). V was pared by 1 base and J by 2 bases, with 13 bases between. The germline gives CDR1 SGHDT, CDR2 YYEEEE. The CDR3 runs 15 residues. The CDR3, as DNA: TGTGCCAGCAGCTTGCCCCGGGACACCGCCTACGAGCAGTACTTC. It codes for CASSLPRDTAYEQYF.

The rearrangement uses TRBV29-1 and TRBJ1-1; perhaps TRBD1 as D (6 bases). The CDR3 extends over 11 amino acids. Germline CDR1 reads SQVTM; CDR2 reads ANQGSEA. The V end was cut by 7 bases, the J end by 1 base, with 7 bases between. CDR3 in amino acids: CSARGNTEAFF. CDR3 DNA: TGCAGCGCCAGGGGGAACACTGAAGCTTTCTTT.

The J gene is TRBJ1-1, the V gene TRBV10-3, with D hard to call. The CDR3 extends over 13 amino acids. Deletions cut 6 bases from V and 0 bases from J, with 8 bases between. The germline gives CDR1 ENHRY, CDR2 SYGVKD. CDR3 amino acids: CAIRDGLNTEAFF. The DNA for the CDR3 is TGTGCCATCAGGGACGGTTTGAACACTGAAGCTTTCTTT.

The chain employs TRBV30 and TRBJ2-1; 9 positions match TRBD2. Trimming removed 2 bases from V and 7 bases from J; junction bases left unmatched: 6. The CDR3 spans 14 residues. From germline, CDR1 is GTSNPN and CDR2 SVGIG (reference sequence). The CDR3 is CAWSLSGGYNEQFF. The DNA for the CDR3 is TGTGCCTGGAGTCTGAGCGGGGGGTATAATGAGCAGTTCTTC.

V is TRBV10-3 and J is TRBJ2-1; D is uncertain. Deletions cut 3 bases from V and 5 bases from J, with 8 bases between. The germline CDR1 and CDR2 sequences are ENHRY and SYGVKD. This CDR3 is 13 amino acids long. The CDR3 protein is CAISDVRDNEQFF. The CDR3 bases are TGTGCCATCAGTGACGTCCGAGACAATGAGCAGTTCTTC.

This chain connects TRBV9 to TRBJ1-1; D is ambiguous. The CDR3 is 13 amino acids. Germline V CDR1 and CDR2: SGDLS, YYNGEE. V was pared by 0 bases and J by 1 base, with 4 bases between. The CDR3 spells CASSVGPNTEAFF. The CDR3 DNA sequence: TGTGCCAGCAGCGTAGGCCCGAACACTGAAGCTTTCTTT.

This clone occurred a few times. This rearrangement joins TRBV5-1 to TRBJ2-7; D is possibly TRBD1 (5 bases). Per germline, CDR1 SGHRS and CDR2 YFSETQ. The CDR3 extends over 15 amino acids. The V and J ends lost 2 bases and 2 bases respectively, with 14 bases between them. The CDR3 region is CASSLRQFSAYEQYF. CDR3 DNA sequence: TGCGCCAGCAGCTTACGACAGTTTTCAGCCTACGAGCAGTACTTC.

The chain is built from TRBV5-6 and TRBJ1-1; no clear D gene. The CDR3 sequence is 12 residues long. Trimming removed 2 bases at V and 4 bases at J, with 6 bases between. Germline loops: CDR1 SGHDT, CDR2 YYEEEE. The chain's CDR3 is CASSFGSTEAFF. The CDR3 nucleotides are TGTGCCAGCAGCTTCGGGAGCACTGAAGCTTTCTTT. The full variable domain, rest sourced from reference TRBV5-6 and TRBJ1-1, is DAGVTQSPTHLIKTRGQQVTLRCSPKSGHDTVSWYQQALGQGPQFIFQYYEEEERQRGNFPDRFSGHQFPNYSSELNVNALLLGDSALYLCASSFGSTEAFFGQGTRLTVV.

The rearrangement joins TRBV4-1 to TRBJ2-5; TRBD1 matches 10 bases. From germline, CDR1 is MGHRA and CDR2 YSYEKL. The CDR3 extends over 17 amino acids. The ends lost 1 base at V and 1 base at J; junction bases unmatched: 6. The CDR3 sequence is CASSQGWTGGLQETQYF. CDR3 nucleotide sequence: TGCGCCAGCAGCCAAGGTTGGACAGGGGGGCTCCAAGAGACCCAGTACTTC.

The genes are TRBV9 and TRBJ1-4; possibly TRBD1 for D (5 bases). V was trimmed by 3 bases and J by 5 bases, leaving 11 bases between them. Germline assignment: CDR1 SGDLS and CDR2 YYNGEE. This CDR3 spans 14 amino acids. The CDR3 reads CASSEGWGNEKLFF. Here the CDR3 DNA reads TGTGCCAGCAGCGAGGGCTGGGGGAATGAAAAACTGTTTTTT.

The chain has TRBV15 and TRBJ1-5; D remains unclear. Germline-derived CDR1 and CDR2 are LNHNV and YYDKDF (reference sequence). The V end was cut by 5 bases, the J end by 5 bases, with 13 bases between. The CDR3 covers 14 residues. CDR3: CATSLEMGYQPQHF. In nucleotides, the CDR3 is TGTGCCACCAGCCTTGAAATGGGATATCAGCCCCAGCATTTT.

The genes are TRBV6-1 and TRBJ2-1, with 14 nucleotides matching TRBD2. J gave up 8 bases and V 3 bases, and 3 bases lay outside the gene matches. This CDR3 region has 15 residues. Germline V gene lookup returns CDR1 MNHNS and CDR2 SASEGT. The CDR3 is CASSDGLAGGYEQFF. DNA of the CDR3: TGTGCCAGCAGTGATGGACTAGCGGGGGGATATGAGCAGTTCTTC.

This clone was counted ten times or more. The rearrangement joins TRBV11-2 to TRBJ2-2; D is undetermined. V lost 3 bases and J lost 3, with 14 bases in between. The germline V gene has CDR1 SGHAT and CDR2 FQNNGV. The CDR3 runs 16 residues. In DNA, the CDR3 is TGTGCCAGCAGCTTTAGTTGGGGTCCGTACACCGGGGAGCTGTTTTTT. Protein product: CASSFSWGPYTGELFF.

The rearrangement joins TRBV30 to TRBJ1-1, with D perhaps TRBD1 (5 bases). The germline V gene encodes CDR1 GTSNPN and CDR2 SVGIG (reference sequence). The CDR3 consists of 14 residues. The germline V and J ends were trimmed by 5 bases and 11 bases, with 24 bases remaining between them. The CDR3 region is CAWVKTVPRPWAFF. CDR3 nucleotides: TGTGCCTGGGTAAAGACAGTACCGAGACCGTGGGCTTTCTTT.

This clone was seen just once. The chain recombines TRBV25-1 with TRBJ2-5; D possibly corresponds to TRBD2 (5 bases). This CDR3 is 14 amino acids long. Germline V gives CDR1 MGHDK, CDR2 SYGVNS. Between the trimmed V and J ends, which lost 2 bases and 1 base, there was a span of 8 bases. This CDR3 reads CASSERERQETQYF. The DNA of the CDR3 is TGTGCCAGCAGTGAAAGGGAGCGCCAAGAGACCCAGTACTTC.

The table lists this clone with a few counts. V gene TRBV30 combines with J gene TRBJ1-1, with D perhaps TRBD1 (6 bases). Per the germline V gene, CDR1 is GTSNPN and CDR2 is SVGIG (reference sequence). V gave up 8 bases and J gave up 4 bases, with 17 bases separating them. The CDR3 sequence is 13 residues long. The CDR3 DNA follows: TGTGCCCTCTGGGGGCAGTTAGGCACTGAAGCTTTCTTT. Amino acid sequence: CALWGQLGTEAFF.

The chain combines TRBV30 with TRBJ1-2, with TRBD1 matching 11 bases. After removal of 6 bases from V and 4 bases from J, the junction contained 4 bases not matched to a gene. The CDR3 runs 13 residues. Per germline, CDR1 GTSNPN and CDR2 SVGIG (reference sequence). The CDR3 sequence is CACRDRGFYGYTF. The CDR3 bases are TGTGCCTGTCGGGACAGGGGGTTCTATGGCTACACCTTC. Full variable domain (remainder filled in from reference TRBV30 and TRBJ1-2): SQTIHQWPATLVQPVGSPLSLECTVEGTSNPNLYWYRQAAGRGLQLLFYSVGIGQISSEVPQNLSASRPQDRQFILSSKKLLLSDSGFYLCACRDRGFYGYTFGSGTRLTVV.

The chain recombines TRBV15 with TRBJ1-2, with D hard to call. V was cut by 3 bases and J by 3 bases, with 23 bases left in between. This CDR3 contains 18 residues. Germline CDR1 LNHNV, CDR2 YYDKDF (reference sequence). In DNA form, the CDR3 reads TGTGCCACCAGCAGTCACCCAGTGGACCCTTTGGTGGACTATGGCTACACCTTC. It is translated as CATSSHPVDPLVDYGYTF. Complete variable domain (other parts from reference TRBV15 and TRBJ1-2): DAMVIQNPRYQVTQFGKPVTLSCSQTLNHNVMYWYQQKSSQAPKLLFHYYDKDFNNEADTPDNFQSRRPNTSFCFLDIRSPGLGDTAMYLCATSSHPVDPLVDYGYTFGSGTRLTVV.

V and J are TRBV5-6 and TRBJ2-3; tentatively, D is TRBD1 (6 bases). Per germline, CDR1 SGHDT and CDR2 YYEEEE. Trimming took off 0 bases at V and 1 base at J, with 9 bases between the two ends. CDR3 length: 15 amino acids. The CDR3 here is CASSLVTGGTDTQYF. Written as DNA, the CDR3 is TGTGCCAGCAGCTTGGTGACAGGCGGCACAGATACGCAGTATTTT.

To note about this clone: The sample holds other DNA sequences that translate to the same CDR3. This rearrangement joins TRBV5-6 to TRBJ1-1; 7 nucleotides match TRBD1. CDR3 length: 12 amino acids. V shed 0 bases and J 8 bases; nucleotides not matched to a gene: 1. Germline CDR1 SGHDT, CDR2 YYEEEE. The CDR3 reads CASSLEGGEAFF. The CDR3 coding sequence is TGTGCCAGCAGCTTGGAAGGGGGCGAAGCTTTCTTT.

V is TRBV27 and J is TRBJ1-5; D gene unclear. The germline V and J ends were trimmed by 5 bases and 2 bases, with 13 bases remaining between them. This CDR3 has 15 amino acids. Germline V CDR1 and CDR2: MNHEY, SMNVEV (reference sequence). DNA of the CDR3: TGTGCCAGCAGTCCCCTCGGGGTTGGCAATCAGCCCCAGCATTTT. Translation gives CASSPLGVGNQPQHF.

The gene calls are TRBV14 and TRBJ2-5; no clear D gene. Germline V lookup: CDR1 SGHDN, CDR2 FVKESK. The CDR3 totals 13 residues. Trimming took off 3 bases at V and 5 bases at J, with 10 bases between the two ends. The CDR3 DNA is TGTGCCAGCAGCCAGAATCATGCTGAGACCCAGTACTTC. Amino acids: CASSQNHAETQYF.

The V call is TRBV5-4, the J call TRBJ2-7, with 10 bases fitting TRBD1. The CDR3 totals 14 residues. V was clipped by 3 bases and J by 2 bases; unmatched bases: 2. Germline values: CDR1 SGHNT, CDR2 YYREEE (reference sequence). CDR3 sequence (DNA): TGTGCCAGCAGCTCCGGGACAGGGGCCTACGAGCAGTACTTC. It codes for CASSSGTGAYEQYF.